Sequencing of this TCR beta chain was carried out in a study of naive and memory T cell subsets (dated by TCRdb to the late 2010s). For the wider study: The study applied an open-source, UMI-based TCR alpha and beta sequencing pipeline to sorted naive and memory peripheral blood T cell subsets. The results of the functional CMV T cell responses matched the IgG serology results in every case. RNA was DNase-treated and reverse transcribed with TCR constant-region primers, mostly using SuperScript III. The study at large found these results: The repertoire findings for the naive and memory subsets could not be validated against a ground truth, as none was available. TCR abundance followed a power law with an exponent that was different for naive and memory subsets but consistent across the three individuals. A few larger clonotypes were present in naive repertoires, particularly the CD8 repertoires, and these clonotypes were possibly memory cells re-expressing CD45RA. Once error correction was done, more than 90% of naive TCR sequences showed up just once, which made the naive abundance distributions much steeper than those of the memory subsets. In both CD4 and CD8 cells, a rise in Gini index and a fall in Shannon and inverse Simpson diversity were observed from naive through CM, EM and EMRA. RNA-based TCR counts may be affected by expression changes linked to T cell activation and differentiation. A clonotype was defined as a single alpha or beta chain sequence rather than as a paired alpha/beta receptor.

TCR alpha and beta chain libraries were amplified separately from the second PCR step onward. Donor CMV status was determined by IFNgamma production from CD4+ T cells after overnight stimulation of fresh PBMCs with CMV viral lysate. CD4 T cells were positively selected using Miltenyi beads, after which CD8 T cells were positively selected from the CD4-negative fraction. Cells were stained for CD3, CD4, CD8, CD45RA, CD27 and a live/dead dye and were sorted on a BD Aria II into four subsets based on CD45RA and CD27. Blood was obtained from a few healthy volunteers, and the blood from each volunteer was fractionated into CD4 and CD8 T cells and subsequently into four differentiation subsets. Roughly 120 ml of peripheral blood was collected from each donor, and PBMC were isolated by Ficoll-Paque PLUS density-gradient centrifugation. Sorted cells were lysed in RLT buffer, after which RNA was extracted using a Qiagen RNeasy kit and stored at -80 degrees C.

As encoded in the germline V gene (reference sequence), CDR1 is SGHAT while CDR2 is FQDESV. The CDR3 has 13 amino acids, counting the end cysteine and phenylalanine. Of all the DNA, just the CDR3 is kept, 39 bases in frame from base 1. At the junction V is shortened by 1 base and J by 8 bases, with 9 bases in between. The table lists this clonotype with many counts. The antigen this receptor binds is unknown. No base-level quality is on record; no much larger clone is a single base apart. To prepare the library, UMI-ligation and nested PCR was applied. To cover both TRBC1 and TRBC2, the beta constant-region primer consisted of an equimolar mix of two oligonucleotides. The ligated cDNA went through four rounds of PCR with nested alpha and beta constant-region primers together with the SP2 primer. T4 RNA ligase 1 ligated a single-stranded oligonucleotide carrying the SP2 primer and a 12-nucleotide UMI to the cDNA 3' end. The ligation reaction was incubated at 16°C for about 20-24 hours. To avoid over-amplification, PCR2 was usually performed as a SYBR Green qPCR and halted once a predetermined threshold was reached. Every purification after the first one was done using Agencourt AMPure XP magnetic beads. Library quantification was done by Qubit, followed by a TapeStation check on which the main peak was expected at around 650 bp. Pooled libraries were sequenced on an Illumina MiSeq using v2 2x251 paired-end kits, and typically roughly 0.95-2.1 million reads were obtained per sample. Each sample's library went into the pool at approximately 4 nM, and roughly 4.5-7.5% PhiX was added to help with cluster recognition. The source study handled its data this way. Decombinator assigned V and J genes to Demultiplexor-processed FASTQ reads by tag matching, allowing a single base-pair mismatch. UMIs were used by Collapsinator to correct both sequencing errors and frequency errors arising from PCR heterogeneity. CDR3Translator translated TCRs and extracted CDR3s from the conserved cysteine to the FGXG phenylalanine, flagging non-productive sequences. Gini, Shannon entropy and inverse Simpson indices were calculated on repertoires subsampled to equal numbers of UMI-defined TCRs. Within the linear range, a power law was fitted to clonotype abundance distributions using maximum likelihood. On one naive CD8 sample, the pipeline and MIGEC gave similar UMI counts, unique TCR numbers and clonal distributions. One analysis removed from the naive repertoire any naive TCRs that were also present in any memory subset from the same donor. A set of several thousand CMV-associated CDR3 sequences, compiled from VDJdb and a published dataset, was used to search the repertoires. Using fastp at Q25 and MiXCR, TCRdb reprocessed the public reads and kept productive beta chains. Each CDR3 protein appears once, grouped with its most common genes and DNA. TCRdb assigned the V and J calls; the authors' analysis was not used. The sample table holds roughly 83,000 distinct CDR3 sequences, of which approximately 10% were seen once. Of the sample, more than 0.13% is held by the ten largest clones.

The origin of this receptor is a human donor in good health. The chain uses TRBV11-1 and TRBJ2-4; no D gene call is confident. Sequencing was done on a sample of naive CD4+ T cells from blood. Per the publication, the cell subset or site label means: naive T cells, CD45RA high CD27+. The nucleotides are TGTGCCAGCAGCTTAGATGGGTCGCACATTCAGTACTTC. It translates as CASSLDGSHIQYF.